The clone carrying this T cell receptor (beta chain) was detected once. The antigen is unknown. The CDR3 sequence is 13 residues long. The J segment lost 5 bases and the V segment lost 5 bases, leaving 4 bases of the junction unmatched. Germline V gene lookup returns CDR1 SEHNR and CDR2 FQNEAQ (reference sequence). These data belong to a study of T cell repertoires in cytomegalovirus infection. Study context: As its CMV epitopes, the study selected recently identified HLA-C-restricted and well-studied HLA-B-restricted targets. Public signatures in TCR beta pointed to CMV infection and matching HLA type.

Overall study results and limits: Using cumulative public TCR beta family frequency, the authors identified those who carried CMV together with the relevant HLA.

Each CDR3 protein is one row after TCRdb ran MiXCR on the reads. The sample holds some 500,000 distinct CDR3 sequences, about 39% seen once. This clonotype was sampled from a human donor in good health (CMV status not recorded). Some clones in this sample may be carry-over from other donors' samples. The sequences come from cultured PBMCs, collected from culture after CMV antigen stimulation. The V call is TRBV7-9, the J call TRBJ2-7; TRBD1 matches at 9 bases. Here the CDR3 reads CASSRGQGNEQYF. The CDR3, as DNA: TGTGCCAGCAGCCGAGGACAGGGGAACGAGCAGTACTTC.